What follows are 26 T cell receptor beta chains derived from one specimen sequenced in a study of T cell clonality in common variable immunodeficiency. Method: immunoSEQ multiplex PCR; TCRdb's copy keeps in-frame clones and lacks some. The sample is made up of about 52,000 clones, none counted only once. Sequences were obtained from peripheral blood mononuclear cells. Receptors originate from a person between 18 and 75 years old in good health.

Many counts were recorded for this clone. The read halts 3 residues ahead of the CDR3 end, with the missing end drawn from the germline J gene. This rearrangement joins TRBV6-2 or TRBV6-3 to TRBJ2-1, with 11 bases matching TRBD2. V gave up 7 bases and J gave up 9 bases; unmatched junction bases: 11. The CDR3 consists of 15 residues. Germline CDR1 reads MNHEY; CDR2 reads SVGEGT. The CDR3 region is CASTYFGSGRGEQFF. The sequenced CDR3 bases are TGTGCCAGCACCTACTTCGGTAGCGGGAGGGGTGAG.

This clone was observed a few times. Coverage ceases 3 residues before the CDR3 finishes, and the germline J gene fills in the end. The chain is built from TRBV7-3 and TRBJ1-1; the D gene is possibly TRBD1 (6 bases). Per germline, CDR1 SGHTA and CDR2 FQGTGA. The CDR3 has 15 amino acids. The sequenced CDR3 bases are TGTGCCAGCAGCCCGAGAGGGGGTGGAGCAGATACG. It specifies CASSPRGGGADT. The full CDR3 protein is CASSPRGGGADTAFF.

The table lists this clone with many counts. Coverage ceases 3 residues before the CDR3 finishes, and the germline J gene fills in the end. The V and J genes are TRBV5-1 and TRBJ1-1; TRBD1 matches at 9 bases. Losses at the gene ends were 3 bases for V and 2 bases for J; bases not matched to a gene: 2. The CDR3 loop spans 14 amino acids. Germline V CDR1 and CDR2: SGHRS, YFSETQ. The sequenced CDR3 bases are TGCGCCAGCAGCTGGACAGGGGCAAACACTGAA. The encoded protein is CASSWTGANTE. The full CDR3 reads CASSWTGANTEAFF.

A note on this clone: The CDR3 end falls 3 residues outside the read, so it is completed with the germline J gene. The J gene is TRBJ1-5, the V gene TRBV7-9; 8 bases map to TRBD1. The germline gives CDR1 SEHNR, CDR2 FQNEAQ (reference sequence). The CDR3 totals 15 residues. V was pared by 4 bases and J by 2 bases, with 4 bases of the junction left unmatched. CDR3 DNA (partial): TGTGCCAGCAGCTCCGGACAGGGCGGCAATCAGCCC. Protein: CASSSGQGGNQP. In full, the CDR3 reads CASSSGQGGNQPQHF.

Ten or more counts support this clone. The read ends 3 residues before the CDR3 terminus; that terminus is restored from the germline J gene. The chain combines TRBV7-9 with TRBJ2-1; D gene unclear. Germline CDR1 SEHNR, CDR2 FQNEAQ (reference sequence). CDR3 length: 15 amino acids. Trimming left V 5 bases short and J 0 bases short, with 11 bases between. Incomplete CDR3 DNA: TGTGCCAGCAGCCCCAGTCCCAGCTCCTACAATGAG. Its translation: CASSPSPSSYNE. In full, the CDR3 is CASSPSPSSYNEQFF.

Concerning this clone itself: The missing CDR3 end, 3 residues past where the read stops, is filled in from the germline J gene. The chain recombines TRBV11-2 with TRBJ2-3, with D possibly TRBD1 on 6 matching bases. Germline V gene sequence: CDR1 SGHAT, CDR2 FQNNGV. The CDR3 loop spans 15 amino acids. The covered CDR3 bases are TGTGCCAGCAGCTTAGTAGGGACACGTCAAGAGACG. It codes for CASSLVGTRQET. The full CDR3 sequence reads CASSLVGTRQETQYF.

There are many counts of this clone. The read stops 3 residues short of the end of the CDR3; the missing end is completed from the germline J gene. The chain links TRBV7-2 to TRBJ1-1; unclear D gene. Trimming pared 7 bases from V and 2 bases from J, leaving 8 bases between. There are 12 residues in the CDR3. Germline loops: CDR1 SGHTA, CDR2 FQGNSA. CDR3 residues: CASIRLNTEAFF. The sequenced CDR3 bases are TGTGCCAGCATCAGACTAAACACTGAA.

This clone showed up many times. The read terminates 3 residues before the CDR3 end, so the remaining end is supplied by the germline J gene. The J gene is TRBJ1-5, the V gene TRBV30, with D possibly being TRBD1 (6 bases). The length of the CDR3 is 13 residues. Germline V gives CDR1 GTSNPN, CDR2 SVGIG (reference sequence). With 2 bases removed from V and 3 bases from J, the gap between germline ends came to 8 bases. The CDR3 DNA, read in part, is TGTGCCTGGAGTACAGGGTTCAATCAGCCC. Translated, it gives CAWSTGFNQP. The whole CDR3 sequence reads CAWSTGFNQPQHF.

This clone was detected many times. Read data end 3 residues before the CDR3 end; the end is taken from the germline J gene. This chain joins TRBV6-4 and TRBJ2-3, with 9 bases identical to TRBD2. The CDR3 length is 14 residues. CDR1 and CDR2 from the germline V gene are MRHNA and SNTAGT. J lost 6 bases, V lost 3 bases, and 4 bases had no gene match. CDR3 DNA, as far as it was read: TGTGCCAGCAGTGATGGCGGGGGGGCCGATACG. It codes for CASSDGGGADT. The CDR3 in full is CASSDGGGADTQYF.

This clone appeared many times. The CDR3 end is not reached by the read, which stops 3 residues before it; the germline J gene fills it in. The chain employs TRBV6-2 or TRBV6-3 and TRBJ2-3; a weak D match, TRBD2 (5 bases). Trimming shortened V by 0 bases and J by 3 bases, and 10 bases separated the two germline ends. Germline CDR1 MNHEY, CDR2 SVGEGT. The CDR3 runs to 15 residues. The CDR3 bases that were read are TGTGCCAGCAGTTACTCCGGCCGGGGAACAGATACG. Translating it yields CASSYSGRGTDT. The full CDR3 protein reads CASSYSGRGTDTQYF.

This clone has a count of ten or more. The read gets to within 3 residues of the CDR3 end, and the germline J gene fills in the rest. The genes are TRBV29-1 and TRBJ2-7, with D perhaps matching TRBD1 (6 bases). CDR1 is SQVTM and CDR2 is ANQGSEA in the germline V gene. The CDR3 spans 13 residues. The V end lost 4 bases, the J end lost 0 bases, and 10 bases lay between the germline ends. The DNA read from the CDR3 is TGCAGCGTTGTTCAGGGGACCTCCTACGAG. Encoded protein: CSVVQGTSYE. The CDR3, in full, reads CSVVQGTSYEQYF.

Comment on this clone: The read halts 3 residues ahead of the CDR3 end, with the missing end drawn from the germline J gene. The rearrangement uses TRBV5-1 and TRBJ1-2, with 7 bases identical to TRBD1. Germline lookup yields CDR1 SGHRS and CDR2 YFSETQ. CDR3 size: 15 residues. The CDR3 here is CASSLDGTDQETYTF. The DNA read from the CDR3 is TGCGCCAGCAGCTTGGACGGGACAGACCAAGAGACC.

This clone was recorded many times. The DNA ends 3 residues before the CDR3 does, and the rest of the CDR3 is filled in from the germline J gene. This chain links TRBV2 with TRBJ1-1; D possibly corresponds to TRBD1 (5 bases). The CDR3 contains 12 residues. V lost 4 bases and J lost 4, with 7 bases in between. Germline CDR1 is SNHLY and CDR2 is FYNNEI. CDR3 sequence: CASSVQGTEAFF. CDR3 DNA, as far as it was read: TGTGCCAGCAGTGTTCAGGGCACTGAA.

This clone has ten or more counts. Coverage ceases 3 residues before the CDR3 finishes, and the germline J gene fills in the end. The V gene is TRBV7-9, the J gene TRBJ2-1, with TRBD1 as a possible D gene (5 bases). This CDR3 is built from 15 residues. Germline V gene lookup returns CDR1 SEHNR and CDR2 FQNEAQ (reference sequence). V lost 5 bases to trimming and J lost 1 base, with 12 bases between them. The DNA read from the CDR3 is TGTGCCAGCAGCACTAAGGACATATCCTACAATGAG. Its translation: CASSTKDISYNE. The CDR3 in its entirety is CASSTKDISYNEQFF.

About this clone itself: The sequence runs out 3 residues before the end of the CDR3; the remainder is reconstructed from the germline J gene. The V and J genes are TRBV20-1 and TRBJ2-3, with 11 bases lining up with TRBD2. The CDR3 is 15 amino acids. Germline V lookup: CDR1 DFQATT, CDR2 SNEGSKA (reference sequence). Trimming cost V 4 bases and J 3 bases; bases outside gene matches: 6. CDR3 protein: CSAKQLAGATDTQYF. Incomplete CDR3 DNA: TGCAGTGCTAAACAACTAGCGGGGGCAACAGATACG.

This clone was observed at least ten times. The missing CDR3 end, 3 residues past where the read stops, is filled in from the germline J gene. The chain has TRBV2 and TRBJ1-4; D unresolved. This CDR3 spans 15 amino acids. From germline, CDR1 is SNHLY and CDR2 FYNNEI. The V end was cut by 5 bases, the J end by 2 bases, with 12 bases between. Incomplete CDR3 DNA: TGTGCCAGCAGTTATTCACGTACTACTAATGAAAAA. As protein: CASSYSRTTNEK. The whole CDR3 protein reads CASSYSRTTNEKLFF. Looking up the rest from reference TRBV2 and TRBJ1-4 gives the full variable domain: EPEVTQTPSHQVTQMGQEVILRCVPISNHLYFYWYRQILGQKVEFLVSFYNNEISEKSEIFDDQFSVERPDGSNFTLKIRSTKLEDSAMYFCASSYSRTTNEKLFFGSGTQLSVL.

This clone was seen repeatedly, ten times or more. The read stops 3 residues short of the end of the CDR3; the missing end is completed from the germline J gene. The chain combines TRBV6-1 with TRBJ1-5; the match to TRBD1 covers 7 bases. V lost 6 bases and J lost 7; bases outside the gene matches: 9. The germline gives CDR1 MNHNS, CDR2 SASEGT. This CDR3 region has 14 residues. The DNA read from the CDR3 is TGTGCCAGCAGGGAAACAGGGGCCGGGCAGCCC. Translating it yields CASRETGAGQP. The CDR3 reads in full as CASRETGAGQPQHF.

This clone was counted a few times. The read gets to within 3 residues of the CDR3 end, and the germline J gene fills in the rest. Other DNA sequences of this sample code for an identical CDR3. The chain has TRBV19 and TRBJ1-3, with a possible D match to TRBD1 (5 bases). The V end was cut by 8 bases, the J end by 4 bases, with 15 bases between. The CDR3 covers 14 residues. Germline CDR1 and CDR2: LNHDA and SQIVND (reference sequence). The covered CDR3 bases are TGTGCCAGTGAGCAGGGCCAGGGAGGAAACACC. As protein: CASEQGQGGNT. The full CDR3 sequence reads CASEQGQGGNTIYF.

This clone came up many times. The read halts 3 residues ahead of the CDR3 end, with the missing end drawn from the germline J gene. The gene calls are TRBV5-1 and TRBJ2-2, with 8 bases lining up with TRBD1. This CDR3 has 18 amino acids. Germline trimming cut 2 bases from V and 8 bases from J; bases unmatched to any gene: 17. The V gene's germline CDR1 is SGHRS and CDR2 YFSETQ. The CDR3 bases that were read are TGCGCCAGCAGCTTTGACCCTCCACCGGGACAGGATTTTGGGGAG. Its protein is CASSFDPPPGQDFGE. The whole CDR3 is CASSFDPPPGQDFGELFF.

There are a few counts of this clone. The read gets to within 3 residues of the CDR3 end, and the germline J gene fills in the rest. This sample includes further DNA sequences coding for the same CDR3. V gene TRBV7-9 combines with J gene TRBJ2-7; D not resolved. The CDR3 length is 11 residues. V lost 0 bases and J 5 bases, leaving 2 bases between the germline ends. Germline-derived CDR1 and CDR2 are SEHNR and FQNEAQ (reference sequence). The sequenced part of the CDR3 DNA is TGTGCCAGCAGCTTAGCCGACGAG. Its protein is CASSLADE. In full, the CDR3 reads CASSLADEQYF.

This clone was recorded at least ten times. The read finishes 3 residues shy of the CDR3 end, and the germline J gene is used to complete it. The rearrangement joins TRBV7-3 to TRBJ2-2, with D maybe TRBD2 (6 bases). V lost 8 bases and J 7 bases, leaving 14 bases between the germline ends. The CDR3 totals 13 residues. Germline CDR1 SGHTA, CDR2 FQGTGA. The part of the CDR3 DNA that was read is TGTGCCAGCCGACGGGAGCGGGTCGGGGAG. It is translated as CASRRERVGE. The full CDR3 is CASRRERVGELFF.

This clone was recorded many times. The sequenced part of the CDR3 DNA is TGTGCCAGCAGCTTTAGATTAGCGGAGACC. Residues: CASSFRLAET. The full CDR3 protein is CASSFRLAETQYF. The rearrangement joins TRBV7-2 to TRBJ2-5; D is perhaps TRBD2 (5 bases). The read ends 3 residues shy of where the CDR3 ends; the end is completed using the germline J gene. Trimming pared 3 bases from V and 5 bases from J, leaving 10 bases between. The CDR3 is 13 amino acids. CDR1 SGHTA and CDR2 FQGNSA come from the germline V gene.

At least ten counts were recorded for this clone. The DNA read from the CDR3 is TGCAGTGCCACTAGCGGGAGAGAGACC. It specifies CSATSGRET. The complete CDR3 sequence is CSATSGRETQYF. The chain carries TRBV20-1 and TRBJ2-5, with TRBD2 matching 11 bases. The missing CDR3 end, 3 residues past where the read stops, is filled in from the germline J gene. Germline V gene data show CDR1 as DFQATT and CDR2 as SNEGSKA (reference sequence). The CDR3 consists of 12 residues. Trimming removed 6 bases from V and 4 bases from J; junction bases left unmatched: 1.

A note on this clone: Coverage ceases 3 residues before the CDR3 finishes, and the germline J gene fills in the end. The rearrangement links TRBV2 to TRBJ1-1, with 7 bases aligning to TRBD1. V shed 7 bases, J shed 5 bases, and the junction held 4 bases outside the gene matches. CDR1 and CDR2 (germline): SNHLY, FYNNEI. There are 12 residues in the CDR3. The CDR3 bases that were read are TGTGCCAGCAAGCCGGACAGGACTGAA. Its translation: CASKPDRTE. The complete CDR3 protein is CASKPDRTEAFF.

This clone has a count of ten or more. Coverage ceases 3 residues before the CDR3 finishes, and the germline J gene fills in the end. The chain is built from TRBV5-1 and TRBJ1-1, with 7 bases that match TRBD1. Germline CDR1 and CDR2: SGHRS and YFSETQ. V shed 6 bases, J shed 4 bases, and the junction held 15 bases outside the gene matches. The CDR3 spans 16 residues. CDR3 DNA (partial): TGCGCCAGCAACAAGAACAGGGGCCCGAGGGGCACTGAA. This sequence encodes CASNKNRGPRGTE. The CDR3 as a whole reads CASNKNRGPRGTEAFF. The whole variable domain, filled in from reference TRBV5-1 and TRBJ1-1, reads KAGVTQTPRYLIKTRGQQVTLSCSPISGHRSVSWYQQTPGQGLQFLFEYFSETQRNKGNFPGRFSGRQFSNSRSEMNVSTLELGDSALYLCASNKNRGPRGTEAFFGQGTRLTVV.

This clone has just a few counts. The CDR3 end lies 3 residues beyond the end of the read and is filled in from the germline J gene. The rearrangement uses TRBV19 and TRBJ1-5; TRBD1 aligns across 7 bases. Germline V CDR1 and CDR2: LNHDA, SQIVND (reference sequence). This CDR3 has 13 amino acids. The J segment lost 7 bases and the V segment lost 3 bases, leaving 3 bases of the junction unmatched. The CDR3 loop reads CASSINRGQPQHF. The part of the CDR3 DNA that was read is TGTGCCAGTAGTATTAACAGGGGACAGCCC. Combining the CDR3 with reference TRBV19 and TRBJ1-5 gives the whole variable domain DGGITQSPKYLFRKEGQNVTLSCEQNLNHDAMYWYRQDPGQGLRLIYYSQIVNDFQKGDIAEGYSVSREKKESFPLTVTSAQKNPTAFYLCASSINRGQPQHFGDGTRLSIL.